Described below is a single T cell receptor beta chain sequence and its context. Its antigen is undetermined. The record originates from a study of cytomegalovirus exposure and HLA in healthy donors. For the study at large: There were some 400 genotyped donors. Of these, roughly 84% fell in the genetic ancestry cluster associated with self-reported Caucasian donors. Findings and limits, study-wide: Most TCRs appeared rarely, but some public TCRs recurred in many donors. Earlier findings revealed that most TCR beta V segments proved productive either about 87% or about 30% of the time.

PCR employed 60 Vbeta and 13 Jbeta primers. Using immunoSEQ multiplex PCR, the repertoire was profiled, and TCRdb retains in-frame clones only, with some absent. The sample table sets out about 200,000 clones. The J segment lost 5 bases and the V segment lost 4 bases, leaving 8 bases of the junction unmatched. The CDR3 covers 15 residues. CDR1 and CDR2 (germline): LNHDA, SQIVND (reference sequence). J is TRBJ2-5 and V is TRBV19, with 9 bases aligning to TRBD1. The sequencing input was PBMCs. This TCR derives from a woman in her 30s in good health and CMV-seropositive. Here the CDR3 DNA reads TGTGCCAGTAGTACTGTACAGGGGGCCCGGGAGACCCAGTACTTC. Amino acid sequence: CASSTVQGARETQYF.